This record covers a single T cell receptor beta chain. What it recognizes is unknown. The data belong to a study of cytomegalovirus exposure and HLA in healthy donors. Study-level findings and limits: Subsequent analysis revealed that first-cohort TCR clusters tended to co-occur in the approximately 120 validation repertoires. The classifier was said to identify cytomegalovirus status with high specificity and sensitivity. A few of the chains that were CMV-associated were confirmed in vitro to be specific for CMV antigens.

The CDR3 has 13 residues. Trimming took 1 base from V and 6 from J, leaving 8 bases between them. The germline gives CDR1 SGHDT, CDR2 YYEEEE. Assay used: immunoSEQ multiplex PCR; TCRdb lists only in-frame clones, some missing. This sample has some 43,000 clones, with roughly nine tenths found just once. This TCR derives from a man aged 18 to 30 in good health and CMV-seronegative. The chain employs TRBV5-6 and TRBJ2-1, with D possibly matching TRBD1 (6 bases). Material for sequencing was PBMCs. DNA of the CDR3: TGTGCCAGCAGCTTGTTCAGGGGCAATGAGCAGTTCTTC. Its translation is CASSLFRGNEQFF.